This T cell receptor beta chain emerged from a study of blood T cell dynamics during melanoma immunotherapy. On the study more broadly: Metastatic melanoma patients received first-line pembrolizumab or nivolumab plus ipilimumab. General observations from the study: Whether repertoire-driving clones were melanoma-specific could not be determined.

This clone was seen only once. Its target is unknown. Sample time point: week 3, after first cycle of checkpoint inhibitor. Patients with prior systemic cancer treatment, concomitant immunosuppressants, or other active malignancies were excluded. The V end was cut by 0 bases, the J end by 5 bases, with 6 bases between. Germline-derived CDR1 and CDR2 are SGHRS and YFSETQ. The CDR3 is made up of 12 amino acids. The method was immunoSEQ multiplex PCR; TCRdb's version includes in-frame clones alone and lacks a portion of them. The data show some 9,800 clones, about 85% seen once. Sequenced here: blood, sampled from a patient treated with checkpoint blockade. This TCR derives from a human donor with melanoma. V and J are TRBV5-1 and TRBJ2-7; D is ambiguous. CDR3 amino acids: CASSLEGNEQYF. The CDR3 DNA follows: TGCGCCAGCAGCTTGGAGGGTAACGAGCAGTACTTC.